A single sample gave rise to the 23 T cell receptor beta chains below, sequenced in a study of CD8+ T cells in alopecia areata (dated by TCRdb to 2016 to 2019). The library relied on the immunoSEQ multiplex PCR assay. RNA was extracted from all samples and reverse transcribed into cDNA as template for TCR sequencing. Entries here come from immuneACCESS through TCRdb and include only in-frame sequences with V and J called. Some clones fail to appear in such tables; in the studies checked, an unresolved V gene covers under half of the shortfall, and the cause of the remainder is unknown. In this sample the table shows about 140,000 clones, 70% to 90% of which occur a single time. Approximately 13% of the sample rests with the top ten. What the time point label conveys for this sample: roughly 27 days on oral tofacitinib. The sample's treatment or condition label, in plain terms: oral pan-JAK inhibitor, 5-10 mg twice daily.

The source was CD8+ T cells sorted from blood, collected at week 4, from a patient treated with tofacitinib. These receptors originate from a human donor with alopecia areata.

V usage is TRBV10-3 and J usage is TRBJ2-7; D is ambiguous. V dropped 5 bases and J dropped 5 bases, with 7 bases sitting between them. Germline lookup yields CDR1 ENHRY and CDR2 SYGVKD. The CDR3 covers 11 residues. CDR3 DNA: TGTGCCATCAGTACCGCCGACGAGCAGTACTTC. This translates into CAISTADEQYF.

V gene TRBV7-9 combines with J gene TRBJ2-3, with D tentatively TRBD2 (6 bases). The CDR3 is 15 amino acids. Trimming took 1 base from V and 6 from J, leaving 14 bases between them. CDR1 is SEHNR, CDR2 FQNEAQ, per germline (reference sequence). As DNA, the CDR3 is TGTGCCAGCAGCTTAGTACGAGGCGGGGTGGATACGCAGTATTTT. Translation: CASSLVRGGVDTQYF. Together with reference TRBV7-9 and TRBJ2-3, the CDR3 gives the full variable domain: DTGVSQNPRHKITKRGQNVTFRCDPISEHNRLYWYRQTLGQGPEFLTYFQNEAQLEKSRLLSDRFSAERPKGSFSTLEIQRTEQGDSAMYLCASSLVRGGVDTQYFGPGTRLTVL.

This sequence joins TRBV29-1 and TRBJ2-1; D is possibly TRBD2 (5 bases). Germline-derived CDR1 and CDR2 are SQVTM and ANQGSEA. Trimming shortened V by 5 bases and J by 8 bases, and 10 bases separated the two germline ends. The CDR3 loop spans 11 amino acids. CDR3 loop: CSVLAHDEQFF. CDR3 sequence (DNA): TGCAGCGTTCTAGCCCACGATGAGCAGTTCTTC.

V usage is TRBV5-1 and J usage is TRBJ1-2; D unresolved. This CDR3 contains 12 residues. V gave up 9 bases and J gave up 7 bases, with 16 bases separating them. Per germline, CDR1 SGHRS and CDR2 YFSETQ. DNA of the CDR3: TGCGCCATTTTTCGCCGGGGTTCTGGCTACACCTTC. It yields the protein CAIFRRGSGYTF.

This clone was observed a few times. This chain uses TRBV15 with TRBJ2-5; maybe TRBD1 (6 bases). The CDR3 runs 15 residues. Germline assignment: CDR1 LNHNV and CDR2 YYDKDF (reference sequence). V was shortened by 5 bases and J by 4 bases, with 17 bases between the two germline ends. Here the CDR3 reads CATSRSDSLGETQYF. The DNA of the CDR3 is TGTGCCACCAGCCGATCGGACAGCTTGGGAGAGACCCAGTACTTC.

The chain recombines TRBV29-1 with TRBJ2-1, with 7 positions matching TRBD2. Per germline, CDR1 SQVTM and CDR2 ANQGSEA. The V segment lost 2 bases and the J segment 4 bases; nucleotides outside the gene matches: 5. The length of the CDR3 is 14 residues. This chain's CDR3 is CSVEPLADYNEQFF. The CDR3 nucleotides are TGCAGCGTTGAACCCCTAGCGGATTACAATGAGCAGTTCTTC.

The chain carries TRBV29-1 and TRBJ2-3, with TRBD2 matching 13 bases. The CDR3 has 16 amino acids. The germline gives CDR1 SQVTM, CDR2 ANQGSEA. J gave up 4 bases and V 5 bases, and 9 bases lay outside the gene matches. The CDR3 nucleotides read TGCAGCGTTCGCGGACTAGCGGGAGTAATAGCAGATACGCAGTATTTT. This gives the protein CSVRGLAGVIADTQYF.

On this clone: The same CDR3 is also encoded by other DNA sequences in this sample. This rearrangement joins TRBV4-1 to TRBJ2-5; no clear D. CDR1 and CDR2 from the germline V gene are MGHRA and YSYEKL. The germline V and J ends were trimmed by 4 bases and 5 bases, with 5 bases remaining between them. This CDR3 region has 11 residues. This chain's CDR3 is CASSRSETQYF. The CDR3 DNA reads TGCGCCAGCAGCCGATCGGAGACCCAGTACTTC.

V gene TRBV30 combines with J gene TRBJ2-7; no clear D. Germline CDR1 reads GTSNPN; CDR2 reads SVGIG (reference sequence). V lost 1 base to trimming and J lost 2 bases, with 9 bases between them. This CDR3 has 13 residues. For the CDR3, the DNA is TGTGCCTGGAGTGAGCGTTTCGCCTACGAGCAGTACTTC. This codes for CAWSERFAYEQYF.

DNA of the CDR3: TGTGCCACCTCCCGGGAAAGCTCCTACGAGCAGTACTTC. Translated: CATSRESSYEQYF. The chain uses TRBV19 and TRBJ2-7; maybe TRBD2 (5 bases). CDR1 is LNHDA and CDR2 is SQIVND in the germline V gene (reference sequence). The CDR3 extends over 13 amino acids. V was clipped by 10 bases and J by 0 bases, with 13 bases between them.

The chain uses TRBV9 and TRBJ2-1; 12 bases map to TRBD2. The CDR3 runs to 16 residues. The germline V gene encodes CDR1 SGDLS and CDR2 YYNGEE. Trimming removed 0 bases from V and 6 bases from J; junction bases left unmatched: 4. Written as DNA, the CDR3 is TGTGCCAGCAGCGTAGACCCACTAGCGGGGGGCAATGAGCAGTTCTTC. Encoded protein: CASSVDPLAGGNEQFF.

The rearrangement joins TRBV5-1 to TRBJ2-5, with D unclear. The CDR3 length is 11 residues. Deletions cut 3 bases from V and 0 bases from J, with 0 bases between. Looked up from germline, CDR1 is SGHRS and CDR2 is YFSETQ. Here the CDR3 reads CASSYQETQYF. The CDR3 DNA follows: TGCGCCAGCAGCTACCAAGAGACCCAGTACTTC.

This clone was picked up one time. This sequence joins TRBV25-1 and TRBJ1-3, with a weak D call TRBD1 (5 bases). Deletions cut 0 bases from V and 3 bases from J, with 9 bases between. The CDR3 covers 15 residues. Germline CDR1 MGHDK, CDR2 SYGVNS. The CDR3 here is CASSEYQGFGNTIYF. CDR3 DNA sequence: TGTGCCAGCAGTGAATATCAGGGTTTTGGAAACACCATATATTTT. Variable domain in full (rest from reference TRBV25-1 and TRBJ1-3): EADIYQTPRYLVIGTGKKITLECSQTMGHDKMYWYQQDPGMELHLIHYSYGVNSTEKGDLSSESTVSRIRTEHFPLTLESARPSHTSQYLCASSEYQGFGNTIYFGEGSWLTVV.

This clone was seen only once. The CDR3 region has the DNA TGTGCCAGCAGCCCCAGGGCGGGAGGCTCCTACAATGAGCAGTTCTTC. It is translated as CASSPRAGGSYNEQFF. V gene TRBV7-9 combines with J gene TRBJ2-1, with TRBD2 matching 8 bases. The CDR3 is 16 amino acids. Germline loops: CDR1 SEHNR, CDR2 FQNEAQ (reference sequence). The trim removed 5 bases at V and 0 bases at J, leaving 6 bases unmatched.

V and J are TRBV27 and TRBJ2-1; TRBD2 matches at 11 bases. The germline gives CDR1 MNHEY, CDR2 SMNVEV (reference sequence). J lost 8 bases, V lost 4 bases, and 7 bases had no gene match. There are 15 residues in the CDR3. The CDR3 DNA reads as TGTGCCAGCAGTTCACCACTAGCGGGAGACCATGAGCAGTTCTTC. It encodes CASSSPLAGDHEQFF.

This clone has a single count. V gene TRBV7-3 combines with J gene TRBJ2-3, with TRBD2 identical over 7 bases. The CDR3 covers 15 residues. J lost 5 bases, V lost 2 bases, and 7 bases had no gene match. Per germline, CDR1 SGHTA and CDR2 FQGTGA. CDR3 in amino acids: CASSLLGGREDTQYF. CDR3 coding DNA: TGTGCCAGCAGCTTATTGGGCGGGAGAGAAGATACGCAGTATTTT.

The chain carries TRBV5-1 and TRBJ1-2; D is unclear. Trimming shortened V by 3 bases and J by 2 bases, and 11 bases separated the two germline ends. Germline V gives CDR1 SGHRS, CDR2 YFSETQ. This CDR3 region has 14 residues. CDR3: CASSSPDGNYGYTF. The DNA of the CDR3 is TGCGCCAGCAGCTCCCCGGACGGAAACTATGGCTACACCTTC.

The chain recombines TRBV30 with TRBJ1-3, with TRBD1 identical over 7 bases. This CDR3 contains 14 residues. From germline, CDR1 is GTSNPN and CDR2 SVGIG (reference sequence). V was pared by 3 bases and J by 4 bases, with 6 bases of the junction left unmatched. The chain's CDR3 is CAWSQGVGGNTIYF. CDR3 sequence (DNA): TGTGCCTGGAGCCAGGGGGTAGGGGGAAACACCATATATTTT.

This clone showed up just once. J is TRBJ2-3 and V is TRBV15; D could derive from TRBD1 or TRBD2 (5 bases each). The V end was cut by 0 bases, the J end by 0 bases, with 16 bases between. Per germline, CDR1 LNHNV and CDR2 YYDKDF (reference sequence). The CDR3 is 18 residues long. CDR3 sequence (DNA): TGTGCCACCAGCAGAGACCCCGACGGGACGACTAGCACAGATACGCAGTATTTT. Its protein is CATSRDPDGTTSTDTQYF.

The chain carries TRBV5-4 and TRBJ2-3; a weak D match, TRBD1 (5 bases). The V gene's germline CDR1 is SGHNT and CDR2 YYREEE (reference sequence). This CDR3 is built from 15 residues. The V gene lost 3 bases and the J gene lost 2 bases, with 13 bases spanning the gap. CDR3 residues: CASSYRQGATDTQYF. For the CDR3, the DNA is TGTGCCAGCAGCTATCGCCAAGGGGCCACAGATACGCAGTATTTT.

The rearrangement uses TRBV19 and TRBJ2-1; weak D call: TRBD1 (5 bases). The CDR3 runs to 14 residues. Germline CDR1 LNHDA, CDR2 SQIVND (reference sequence). Trimming left V 5 bases short and J 3 bases short, with 11 bases between. The CDR3 region has the DNA TGTGCCAGTAGTCCGAGGACATTCTACAATGAGCAGTTCTTC. It specifies CASSPRTFYNEQFF.

The rearrangement joins TRBV18 to TRBJ2-5, with D possibly TRBD1 on 6 matching bases. V was pared by 3 bases and J by 0 bases, with 11 bases between. Germline V gene data show CDR1 as KGHSH and CDR2 as LQKENI. The CDR3 spans 15 residues. The CDR3 DNA is TGTGCCAGCTCACCCCGGGACACCTACCAAGAGACCCAGTACTTC. Amino acids: CASSPRDTYQETQYF.

This clone has just a few counts. The V call is TRBV7-6, the J call TRBJ1-2; D may be TRBD1 (5 bases). Looked up from germline, CDR1 is SGHVS and CDR2 is FNYEAQ. Trimming cost V 3 bases and J 6 bases, with 11 bases left between them. This CDR3 is built from 13 residues. DNA for the CDR3: TGTGCCAGCAGCTTGCAGGGCTGGAATGGCTACACCTTC. It is translated as CASSLQGWNGYTF.